The 19 T cell receptor beta chains below were found in one sample sequenced in a study of shared clonotypes between healthy human individuals. Profiling relied on immunoSEQ multiplex PCR, and the TCRdb table lists in-frame clones only, not all of them. The data hold more than 550,000 clones, with 90% observed a single time. The sample comprised memory CD8+ T cells from PBMCs. Documented subset: CD45RO+ cells pooled with CCR7-negative TemRA cells. The receptors stem from a man aged 18 to 35 in good health. Some clones in this sample may be carry-over from other donors' samples.

This rearrangement joins TRBV27 to TRBJ2-7; 10 bases fit TRBD1. CDR1 and CDR2 from the germline V gene are MNHEY and SMNVEV (reference sequence). The V and J ends lost 1 base and 0 bases, in that order; junction bases with no gene match: 0. This CDR3 has 15 amino acids. The CDR3 region is CASSLWTGGSYEQYF. The CDR3 nucleotides read TGTGCCAGCAGTTTATGGACAGGGGGCTCCTACGAGCAGTACTTC.

The table lists this clone with a count of one. V usage is TRBV5-1 and J usage is TRBJ2-5; maybe TRBD2 (5 bases). This CDR3 is built from 13 residues. CDR1 is SGHRS and CDR2 is YFSETQ in the germline V gene. V was pared by 5 bases and J by 5 bases, with 13 bases between. The CDR3, as DNA: TGCGCCAGCAGTTCCCGGGAACGGGAGACCCAGTACTTC. It is translated as CASSSRERETQYF.

The chain joins TRBV6-1 to TRBJ2-5, with D uncertain. The CDR3 is 14 amino acids. Trimming cost V 3 bases and J 2 bases, with 10 bases left between them. Germline CDR1 and CDR2: MNHNS and SASEGT. This chain's CDR3 is CASSEWRLQETQYF. CDR3 bases: TGTGCCAGCAGTGAGTGGCGGCTTCAAGAGACCCAGTACTTC.

Details on this clone: One end of the junction is discordant with germline, which a read error may explain. V gene TRBV5-4 combines with J gene TRBJ2-7; 8 bases agree with TRBD1. CDR1 and CDR2 (germline): SGHNT, YYREEE (reference sequence). This CDR3 spans 11 amino acids. Here the CDR3 DNA reads TGTGCCAGCAGGGGGGACAGGTCCGAGCACTTC. It specifies CASRGDRSEHF. Using reference TRBV5-4 and TRBJ2-7 for the parts outside the CDR3, the full variable domain is ETGVTQSPTHLIKTRGQQVTLRCSSQSGHNTVSWYQQALGQGPQFIFQYYREEENGRGNFPPRFSGLQFPNYSSELNVNALELDDSALYLCASRGDRSEHFGPGTRLTVT.

The genes are TRBV27 and TRBJ1-3; 8 bases align to TRBD1. The CDR3 runs 16 residues. CDR1 is MNHEY, CDR2 SMNVEV, per germline (reference sequence). V was pared by 5 bases and J by 2 bases, with 8 bases of the junction left unmatched. The DNA of the CDR3 is TGTGCCAGCAGTCCGACCCCGGACAGGGCTGGAAACACCATATATTTT. Translating gives CASSPTPDRAGNTIYF.

The CDR3 DNA follows: TGTGCCAGCAGCTTAGTCGGTGGTAGCACAGATACGCAGTATTTT. It specifies CASSLVGGSTDTQYF. This rearrangement joins TRBV7-9 to TRBJ2-3; D not resolved. Germline V gene lookup returns CDR1 SEHNR and CDR2 FQNEAQ (reference sequence). There are 15 residues in the CDR3. V was shortened by 1 base and J by 0 bases, with 8 bases between the two germline ends. The entire variable domain, with the rest obtained from reference TRBV7-9 and TRBJ2-3, is as follows: DTGVSQNPRHKITKRGQNVTFRCDPISEHNRLYWYRQTLGQGPEFLTYFQNEAQLEKSRLLSDRFSAERPKGSFSTLEIQRTEQGDSAMYLCASSLVGGSTDTQYFGPGTRLTVL.

This chain joins TRBV7-2 and TRBJ1-1; D might be TRBD1 (6 bases). Trimming removed 2 bases from V and 5 bases from J, with 12 bases in between. Germline V lookup: CDR1 SGHTA, CDR2 FQGNSA. The CDR3 contains 14 residues. In DNA, the CDR3 is TGTGCCAGCAGCTTAAGGGGGGCCCAGACTGAAGCTTTCTTT. Its protein is CASSLRGAQTEAFF.

This chain links TRBV18 with TRBJ2-7; 10 bases are shared with TRBD2. The CDR3 consists of 17 residues. V was clipped by 0 bases and J by 2 bases; unmatched bases: 7. Germline V gene lookup returns CDR1 KGHSH and CDR2 LQKENI. The DNA of the CDR3 is TGTGCCAGCTCACCACCGAGACTAGCGGGCCTTACCTACGAGCAGTACTTC. The encoded protein is CASSPPRLAGLTYEQYF.

This clone was counted a single time. The gene calls are TRBV27 and TRBJ2-3; no clear D gene. Germline lookup yields CDR1 MNHEY and CDR2 SMNVEV (reference sequence). The length of the CDR3 is 16 residues. V shed 5 bases and J shed 4 bases, with 19 bases lying between them. The CDR3 DNA reads TGTGCCAGCAGTCATATAGGTATGGTGGCCGCAGATACGCAGTATTTT. Protein product: CASSHIGMVAADTQYF.

The chain combines TRBV7-9 with TRBJ1-1; no clear D gene. Germline V gene sequence: CDR1 SEHNR, CDR2 FQNEAQ (reference sequence). The CDR3 sequence is 13 residues long. Trimming left V 5 bases short and J 1 base short, with 8 bases between. CDR3 sequence: CASSPLPNTEAFF. CDR3 DNA: TGTGCCAGCAGCCCCCTCCCGAACACTGAAGCTTTCTTT.

The chain recombines TRBV27 with TRBJ1-1; D ambiguous. Germline V gives CDR1 MNHEY, CDR2 SMNVEV (reference sequence). Trimming pared 5 bases from V and 4 bases from J, leaving 17 bases between. The CDR3 sequence is 15 residues long. DNA for the CDR3: TGTGCCAGCAGTCGGCAGCCAGTAGTATCCACTGAAGCTTTCTTT. Protein: CASSRQPVVSTEAFF.

The chain employs TRBV4-3 and TRBJ2-7, with D perhaps assigned TRBD1 or TRBD2 (6 bases each). The germline gives CDR1 LGHNA, CDR2 YSLEER. The CDR3 is 15 amino acids. The V gene lost 0 bases and the J gene lost 5 bases, with 14 bases spanning the gap. The CDR3 is CASSQEKGGVHEQYF. The CDR3 coding sequence is TGCGCCAGCAGCCAAGAAAAGGGGGGAGTCCACGAGCAGTACTTC.

The chain couples TRBV11-2 to TRBJ1-1; D uncertain. Germline V lookup: CDR1 SGHAT, CDR2 FQNNGV. Trimming took 4 bases from V and 1 from J, leaving 10 bases between them. There are 14 residues in the CDR3. CDR3 amino acids: CASSSATWNTEAFF. The CDR3, as DNA: TGTGCCAGCAGCTCGGCTACCTGGAACACTGAAGCTTTCTTT. The full variable domain, with the rest looked up from reference TRBV11-2 and TRBJ1-1, is EAGVAQSPRYKIIEKRQSVAFWCNPISGHATLYWYQQILGQGPKLLIQFQNNGVVDDSQLPKDRFSAERLKGVDSTLKIQPAKLEDSAVYLCASSSATWNTEAFFGQGTRLTVV.

This clone was observed a few times. V and J are TRBV9 and TRBJ2-2; D not resolved. V dropped 0 bases and J dropped 5 bases, with 11 bases sitting between them. CDR3 size: 15 residues. In germline, CDR1 is SGDLS, CDR2 YYNGEE. The CDR3 spells CASSVDGLDTGELFF. The CDR3 nucleotides read TGTGCCAGCAGCGTAGATGGTCTGGATACCGGGGAGCTGTTTTTT. Together with reference TRBV9 and TRBJ2-2, the CDR3 gives the full variable domain: DSGVTQTPKHLITATGQRVTLRCSPRSGDLSVYWYQQSLDQGLQFLIQYYNGEERAKGNILERFSAQQFPDLHSELNLSSLELGDSALYFCASSVDGLDTGELFFGEGSRLTVL.

The chain is built from TRBV27 and TRBJ2-5; D gene uncertain. Germline V lookup: CDR1 MNHEY, CDR2 SMNVEV (reference sequence). The CDR3 length is 12 residues. Trimming shortened V by 8 bases and J by 0 bases, and 7 bases separated the two germline ends. CDR3 residues: CASGEYQETQYF. The CDR3, as DNA: TGTGCCAGCGGAGAATACCAAGAGACCCAGTACTTC.

The V gene is TRBV28, the J gene TRBJ1-1, with a possible D match to TRBD1 (5 bases). Germline CDR1 and CDR2: MDHEN and SYDVKM. Deletions cut 6 bases from V and 2 bases from J, with 16 bases between. The CDR3 totals 15 residues. For the CDR3, the DNA is TGTGCCAGCAGGGGGGGGATAGGTCGTAACACTGAAGCTTTCTTT. Amino acids: CASRGGIGRNTEAFF.

This chain uses TRBV5-1 with TRBJ2-5, with 13 bases fitting TRBD2. V lost 4 bases and J lost 4; bases outside the gene matches: 10. Per germline, CDR1 SGHRS and CDR2 YFSETQ. The CDR3 spans 17 residues. In nucleotides, the CDR3 is TGCGCCAGCAGCCTTGGATCGGGACTAGCGGGGAGAGAGACCCAGTACTTC. Its protein product is CASSLGSGLAGRETQYF. Full variable domain (outside the CDR3, taken from reference TRBV5-1 and TRBJ2-5): KAGVTQTPRYLIKTRGQQVTLSCSPISGHRSVSWYQQTPGQGLQFLFEYFSETQRNKGNFPGRFSGRQFSNSRSEMNVSTLELGDSALYLCASSLGSGLAGRETQYFGPGTRLLVL.

The chain recombines TRBV6-4 with TRBJ2-6; the D is unclear. This CDR3 contains 14 residues. Trimming shortened V by 6 bases and J by 0 bases, and 6 bases separated the two germline ends. Germline loops: CDR1 MRHNA, CDR2 SNTAGT. CDR3 sequence: CASRARSGANVLTF. CDR3 DNA: TGTGCCAGCAGGGCCCGCTCTGGGGCCAACGTCCTGACTTTC.

The CDR3 sequence: CAGLASNYGYTF. The DNA of the CDR3 is TGTGCAGGCCTGGCCAGCAACTATGGCTACACCTTC. The J gene is TRBJ1-2, the V gene TRBV12-2. TRBV12-2 corresponds to a pseudogene. CDR3 length: 12 amino acids.